The TCR beta chain described here comes from a study of CD8+ T cells in alopecia areata (dated by TCRdb to 2017 to 2018). The study in broad terms: Skin from C3H/HeJ donors with spontaneous alopecia (about 6-12 months old) was grafted onto female C3H/HeJ recipients that were roughly 7-10 weeks old. In both human patients and the C3H/HeJ mouse model, the study applied high-throughput TCRbeta sequencing to look at T cell clonal expansion in alopecia areata. Scalp clonality was compared among normal scalp (n=4), patchy alopecia areata scalp (n=8), and alopecia totalis/universalis scalp (n=8). Human TCRbeta sequencing covered scalp tissue and sorted CD4+ and CD8+ peripheral blood T cells from patchy and totalis/universalis alopecia areata patients and healthy controls. The RNA source kit depended on sample type: the PAXgene miRNA kit for fixed scalp, the miRNeasy kit for PBMCs, and the RNeasy kit for mouse skin. immunoSEQ multiplex PCR using 35 Vbeta forward primers and 13 Jbeta reverse primers was used to amplify TCRbeta CDR3 regions.

In the germline V gene (reference sequence), CDR1 corresponds to NNHNN and CDR2 to SYGAGS. Reading from cysteine to phenylalanine, the CDR3 counts 16 amino acids. The DNA shown is the part of the CDR3 that was read: 36 bases, in frame from base 1. Unmatched junction bases come to 4, with V trimmed by 1 base and J by 2 bases. Pooled mouse cutaneous lymph node cells were stained for CD4, CD8alpha, NKG2D, NKG2ACE and other markers, then sorted on a BD Influx. The study at large found these results: Higher clonality and more expanded CD8+ clones were observed in lesional scalp than in normal scalp, particularly in alopecia totalis/universalis, a finding suggestive of antigenic drive. Compared with mice, TCR sequences shared between patients were less clear, possibly partly because of HLA diversity across the patient population. Unlike mouse skin, where gammadelta T cells dominate, normal human skin contains resident alphabeta T cells that get sequenced too, which complicates analysis of the scalp TCR repertoire.

Libraries were constructed by the immunoSEQ multiplex PCR assay. RNA was extracted from all samples and reverse transcribed into cDNA, which served as template for TCR sequencing. SuperScript III was used for first-strand cDNA synthesis, primed with a 2:1 mix of oligo-dT and random hexamers. A synthetic immune receptor repertoire was used to measure amplification bias, and any remaining bias was corrected computationally. Sequencing of the libraries was done on Illumina HiSeq with 60 bp reads that cover the CDR3, reading from J toward V. Concerning the study's data processing: Raw reads were preprocessed to remove errors, and CDR3 was defined according to IMGT conventions as the region from the conserved cysteine to phenylalanine. Clonality was calculated as 1 minus Shannon entropy normalized by log2 of the number of productive unique TCRs. CD4 or CD8 identity of scalp clones was inferred by cross-referencing scalp TCRbeta sequences with sorted blood CD4 and CD8 repertoires. TCRdb re-hosts the immuneACCESS table, in-frame sequences only. Its copies lack some clones; in the studies checked, an unresolved V gene accounts for under half of them, and the cause for the rest is not known. The V and J calls and clone size come from that table; D and trimming were worked out from the DNA. The sample features around 290,000 clones, and none is a singleton. 1.2% of the sample is taken by the ten largest.

A note on this clone: The antigen it binds to is not known. The receptor originates from a mouse, and its gene names and germline sequences are accordingly murine. The read ends 4 residues early relative to the CDR3; the germline J gene fills the gap. Additional DNA sequences in this sample encode the identical CDR3.

The source material was CD4+ T cells sorted from a lymph node. The chain joins TRBV13-2 to TRBJ2-2, and 8 junctional nucleotides match TRBD2. This sequence originates from a C3H/HeJ mouse with alopecia areata. Mice in this strain carry MHC haplotype H2-k. The DNA read from the CDR3 is TGTGCCAGCGGTGATCTCTGGGGGGAGAACACCGGG. It encodes CASGDLWGENTG. From start to end, the CDR3 is CASGDLWGENTGQLYF.